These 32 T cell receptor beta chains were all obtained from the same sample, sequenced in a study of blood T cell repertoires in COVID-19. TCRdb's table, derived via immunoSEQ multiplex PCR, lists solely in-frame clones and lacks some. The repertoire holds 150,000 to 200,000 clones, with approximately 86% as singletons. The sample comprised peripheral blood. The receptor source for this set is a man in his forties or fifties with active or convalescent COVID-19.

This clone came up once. The CDR3: CASTLGARGTDTQYF. The CDR3 bases are TGTGCCAGTACCCTGGGAGCCCGCGGAACAGATACGCAGTATTTT. V and J are TRBV19 and TRBJ2-3; TRBD2 is a possible D gene (5 bases). This CDR3 is built from 15 residues. Looked up from germline, CDR1 is LNHDA and CDR2 is SQIVND (reference sequence). V was clipped by 7 bases and J by 3 bases, with 17 bases between them.

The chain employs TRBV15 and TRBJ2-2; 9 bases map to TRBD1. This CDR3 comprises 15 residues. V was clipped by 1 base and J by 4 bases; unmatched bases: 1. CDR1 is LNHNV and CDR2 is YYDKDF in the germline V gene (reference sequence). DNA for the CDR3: TGTGCCACCAGCAGAGCGGGACAGGGCACCGGGGAGCTGTTTTTT. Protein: CATSRAGQGTGELFF.

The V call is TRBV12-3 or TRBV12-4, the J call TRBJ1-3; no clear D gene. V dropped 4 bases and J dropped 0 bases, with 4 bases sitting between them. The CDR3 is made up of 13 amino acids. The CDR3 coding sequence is TGTGCCAGCAGTTCGTACTCTGGAAACACCATATATTTT. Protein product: CASSSYSGNTIYF.

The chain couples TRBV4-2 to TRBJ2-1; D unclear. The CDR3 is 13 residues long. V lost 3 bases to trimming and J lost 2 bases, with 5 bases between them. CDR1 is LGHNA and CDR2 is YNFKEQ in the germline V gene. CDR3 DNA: TGTGCCAGCAGCCATGTCACCTACAATGAGCAGTTCTTC. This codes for CASSHVTYNEQFF.

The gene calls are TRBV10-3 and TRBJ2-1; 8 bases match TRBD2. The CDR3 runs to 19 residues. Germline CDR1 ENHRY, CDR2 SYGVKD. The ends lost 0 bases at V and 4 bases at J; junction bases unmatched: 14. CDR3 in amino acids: CAISESTSGGGSRYNEQFF. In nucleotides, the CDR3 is TGTGCCATCAGTGAGTCGACGTCCGGCGGGGGGTCCCGATACAATGAGCAGTTCTTC.

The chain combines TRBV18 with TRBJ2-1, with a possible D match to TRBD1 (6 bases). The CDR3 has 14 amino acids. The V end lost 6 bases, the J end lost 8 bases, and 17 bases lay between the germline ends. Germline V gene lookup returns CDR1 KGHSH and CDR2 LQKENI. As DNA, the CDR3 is TGTGCCAGCTCCCCCAGGGGTGAGAAGGATGAGCAGTTCTTC. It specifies CASSPRGEKDEQFF. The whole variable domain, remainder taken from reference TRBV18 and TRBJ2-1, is NAGVMQNPRHLVRRRGQEARLRCSPMKGHSHVYWYRQLPEEGLKFMVYLQKENIIDESGMPKERFSAEFPKEGPSILRIQQVVRGDSAAYFCASSPRGEKDEQFFGPGTRLTVL.

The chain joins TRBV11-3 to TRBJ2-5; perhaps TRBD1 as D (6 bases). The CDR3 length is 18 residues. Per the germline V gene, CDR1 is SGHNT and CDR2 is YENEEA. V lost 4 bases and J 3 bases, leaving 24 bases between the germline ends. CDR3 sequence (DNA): TGTGCCAGCAGCTCTGGGCTAACACAGGGAAGGGGAAAAGAGACCCAGTACTTC. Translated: CASSSGLTQGRGKETQYF.

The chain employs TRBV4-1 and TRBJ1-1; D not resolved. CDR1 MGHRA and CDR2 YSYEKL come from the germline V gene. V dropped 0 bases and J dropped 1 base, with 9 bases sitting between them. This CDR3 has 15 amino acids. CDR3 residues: CASSQDMARNTEAFF. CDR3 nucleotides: TGCGCCAGCAGCCAAGATATGGCCAGGAACACTGAAGCTTTCTTT.

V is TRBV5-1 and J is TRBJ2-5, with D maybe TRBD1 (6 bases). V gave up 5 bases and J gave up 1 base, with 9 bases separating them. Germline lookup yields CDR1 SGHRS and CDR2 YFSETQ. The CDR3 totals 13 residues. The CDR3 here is CASRKDSQETQYF. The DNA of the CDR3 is TGCGCCAGCAGAAAGGACAGCCAAGAGACCCAGTACTTC.

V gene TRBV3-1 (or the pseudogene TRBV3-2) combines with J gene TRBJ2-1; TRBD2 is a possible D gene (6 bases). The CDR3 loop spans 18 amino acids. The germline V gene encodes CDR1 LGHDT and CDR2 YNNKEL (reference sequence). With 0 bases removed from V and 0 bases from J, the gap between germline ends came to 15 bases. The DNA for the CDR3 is TGTGCCAGCAGCCAAGAGGGTTATGGACTAAACTCCTACAATGAGCAGTTCTTC. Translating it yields CASSQEGYGLNSYNEQFF.

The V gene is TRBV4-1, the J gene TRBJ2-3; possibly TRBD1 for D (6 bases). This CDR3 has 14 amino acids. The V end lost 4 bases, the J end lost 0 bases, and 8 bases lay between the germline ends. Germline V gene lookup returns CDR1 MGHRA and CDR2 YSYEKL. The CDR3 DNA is TGCGCCAGCAGCCGGACAGATAGCACAGATACGCAGTATTTT. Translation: CASSRTDSTDTQYF.

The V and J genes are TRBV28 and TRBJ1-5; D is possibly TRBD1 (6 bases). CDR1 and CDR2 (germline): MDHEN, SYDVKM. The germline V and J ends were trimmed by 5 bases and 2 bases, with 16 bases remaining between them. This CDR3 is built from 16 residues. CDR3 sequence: CASSTPRGARNQPQHF. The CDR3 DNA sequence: TGTGCCAGCAGTACCCCCAGGGGAGCGCGCAATCAGCCCCAGCATTTT.

This CDR3 is CASSLLAGVPNEQFF. Here the CDR3 DNA reads TGTGCCAGCAGCTTACTGGCGGGAGTCCCCAATGAGCAGTTCTTC. The chain has TRBV11-3 and TRBJ2-1, with 7 bases lining up with TRBD2. Losses at the gene ends were 2 bases for V and 6 bases for J; bases not matched to a gene: 7. Germline V gene data show CDR1 as SGHNT and CDR2 as YENEEA. The CDR3 is made up of 15 amino acids. The full variable domain, rest sourced from reference TRBV11-3 and TRBJ2-1, is EAGVVQSPRYKIIEKKQPVAFWCNPISGHNTLYWYLQNLGQGPELLIRYENEEAVDDSQLPKDRFSAERLKGVDSTLKIQPAELGDSAVYLCASSLLAGVPNEQFFGPGTRLTVL.

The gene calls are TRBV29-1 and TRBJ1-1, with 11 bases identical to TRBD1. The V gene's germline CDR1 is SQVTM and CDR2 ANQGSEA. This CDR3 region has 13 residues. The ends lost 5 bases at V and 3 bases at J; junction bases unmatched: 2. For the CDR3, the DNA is TGCAGCGTTAGGGACAGGGGGGACACTGAAGCTTTCTTT. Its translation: CSVRDRGDTEAFF. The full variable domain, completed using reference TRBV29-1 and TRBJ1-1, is SAVISQKPSRDICQRGTSLTIQCQVDSQVTMMFWYRQQPGQSLTLIATANQGSEATYESGFVIDKFPISRPNLTFSTLTVSNMSPEDSSIYLCSVRDRGDTEAFFGQGTRLTVV.

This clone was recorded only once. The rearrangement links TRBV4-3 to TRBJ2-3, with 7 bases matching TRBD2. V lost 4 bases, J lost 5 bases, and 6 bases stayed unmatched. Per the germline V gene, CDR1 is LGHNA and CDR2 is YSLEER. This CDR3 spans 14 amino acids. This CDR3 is CASSRGLLGDTQYF. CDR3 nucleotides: TGCGCCAGCAGCCGGGGACTACTTGGAGATACGCAGTATTTT.

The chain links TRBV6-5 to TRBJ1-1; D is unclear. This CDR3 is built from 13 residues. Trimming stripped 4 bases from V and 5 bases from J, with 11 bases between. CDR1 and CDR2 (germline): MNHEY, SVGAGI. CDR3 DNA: TGTGCCAGCAGTTCTCCAGCGGGGACTGAAGCTTTCTTT. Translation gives CASSSPAGTEAFF.

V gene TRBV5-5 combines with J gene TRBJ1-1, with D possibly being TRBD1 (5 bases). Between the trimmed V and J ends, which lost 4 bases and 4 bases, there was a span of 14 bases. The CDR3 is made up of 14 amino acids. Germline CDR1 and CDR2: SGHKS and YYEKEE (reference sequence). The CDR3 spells CASSRMGLSTEAFF. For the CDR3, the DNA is TGTGCCAGCAGCCGTATGGGGCTTAGCACTGAAGCTTTCTTT.

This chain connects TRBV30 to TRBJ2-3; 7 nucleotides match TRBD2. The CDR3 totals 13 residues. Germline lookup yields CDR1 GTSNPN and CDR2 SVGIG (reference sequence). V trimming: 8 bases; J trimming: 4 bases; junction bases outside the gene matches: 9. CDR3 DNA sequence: TGTGCCAGTAGAGGCGGGAGTCCAGATACGCAGTATTTT. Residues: CASRGGSPDTQYF.

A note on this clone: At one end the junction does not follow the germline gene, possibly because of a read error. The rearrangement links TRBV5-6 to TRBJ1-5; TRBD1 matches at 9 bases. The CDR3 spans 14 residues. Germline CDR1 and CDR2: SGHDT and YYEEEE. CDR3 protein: CASSFTGGKQPQHF. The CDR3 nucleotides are TGTGCCAGCAGCTTTACAGGGGGCAAACAGCCCCAGCATTTT.

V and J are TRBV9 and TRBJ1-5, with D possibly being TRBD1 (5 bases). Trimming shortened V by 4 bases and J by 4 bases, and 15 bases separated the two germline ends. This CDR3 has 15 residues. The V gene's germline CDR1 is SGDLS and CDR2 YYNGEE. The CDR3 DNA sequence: TGTGCCAGCAGCCTGAGCGGGGACCGTAATCAGCCCCAGCATTTT. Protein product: CASSLSGDRNQPQHF.

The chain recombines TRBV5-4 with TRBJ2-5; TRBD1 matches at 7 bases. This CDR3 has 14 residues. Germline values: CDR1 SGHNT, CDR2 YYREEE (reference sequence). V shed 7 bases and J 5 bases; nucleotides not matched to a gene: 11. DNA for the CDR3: TGTGCCAGCCTGAGGGGGCCGGGGCGGGAGACCCAGTACTTC. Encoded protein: CASLRGPGRETQYF.

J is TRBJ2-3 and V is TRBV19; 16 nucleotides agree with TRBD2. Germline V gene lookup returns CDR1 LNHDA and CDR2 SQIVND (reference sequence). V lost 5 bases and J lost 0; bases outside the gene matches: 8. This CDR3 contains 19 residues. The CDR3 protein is CASSARGLAGGISTDTQYF. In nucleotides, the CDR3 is TGTGCCAGTAGTGCCCGGGGACTAGCGGGAGGGATAAGCACAGATACGCAGTATTTT.

In DNA form, the CDR3 reads TGTGCCAGCAGCCGAGGGACTAGCGGGTTCCAAGAGACCCAGTACTTC. It specifies CASSRGTSGFQETQYF. The chain couples TRBV7-8 to TRBJ2-5; 12 bases are shared with TRBD2. Germline V gene data show CDR1 as SGHVS and CDR2 as FQNEAQ. Germline trimming cut 5 bases from V and 1 base from J; bases unmatched to any gene: 5. The CDR3 consists of 16 residues.

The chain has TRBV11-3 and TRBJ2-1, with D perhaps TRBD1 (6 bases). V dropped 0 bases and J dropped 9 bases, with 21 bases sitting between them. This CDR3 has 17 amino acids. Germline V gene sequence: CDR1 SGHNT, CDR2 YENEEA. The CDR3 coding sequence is TGTGCCAGCAGCTTAGAGGGGGAGAGTCAGGCCAGGGGTGAGCAGTTCTTC. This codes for CASSLEGESQARGEQFF.

The CDR3 sequence: CASSRGTSGGPQETQYF. CDR3 DNA: TGCGCCAGCAGCCGAGGGACTAGCGGGGGACCCCAAGAGACCCAGTACTTC. The J gene is TRBJ2-5, the V gene TRBV4-1; TRBD2 aligns across 14 bases. The trim removed 4 bases at V and 1 base at J, leaving 5 bases unmatched. Germline CDR1 and CDR2: MGHRA and YSYEKL. The CDR3 extends over 17 amino acids.

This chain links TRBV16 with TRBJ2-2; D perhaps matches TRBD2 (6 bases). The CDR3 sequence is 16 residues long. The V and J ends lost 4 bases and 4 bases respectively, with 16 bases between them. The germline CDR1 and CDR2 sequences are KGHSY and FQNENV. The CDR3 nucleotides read TGTGCCAGCAGCCCCCTGGGGGGTTTCATCACCGGGGAGCTGTTTTTT. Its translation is CASSPLGGFITGELFF.

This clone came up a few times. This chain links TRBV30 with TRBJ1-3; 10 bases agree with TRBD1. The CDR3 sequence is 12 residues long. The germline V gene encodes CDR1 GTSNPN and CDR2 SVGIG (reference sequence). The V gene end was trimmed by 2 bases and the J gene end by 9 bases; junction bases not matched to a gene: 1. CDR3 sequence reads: CAWSWDRGTIYF. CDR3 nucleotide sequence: TGTGCCTGGAGTTGGGACAGGGGCACCATATATTTT.

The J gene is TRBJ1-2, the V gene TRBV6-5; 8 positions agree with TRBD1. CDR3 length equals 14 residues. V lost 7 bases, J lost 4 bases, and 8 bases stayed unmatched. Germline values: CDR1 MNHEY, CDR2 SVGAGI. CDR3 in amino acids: CASIQGARLYGYTF. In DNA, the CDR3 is TGTGCCAGCATCCAGGGGGCGCGACTCTATGGCTACACCTTC.

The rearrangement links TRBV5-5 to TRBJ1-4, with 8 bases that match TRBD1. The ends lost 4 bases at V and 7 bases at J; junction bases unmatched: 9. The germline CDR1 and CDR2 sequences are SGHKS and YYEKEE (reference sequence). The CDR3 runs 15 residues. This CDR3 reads CASSTSGGYGEKLFF. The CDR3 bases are TGTGCCAGCAGCACATCAGGGGGCTATGGTGAAAAACTGTTTTTT.

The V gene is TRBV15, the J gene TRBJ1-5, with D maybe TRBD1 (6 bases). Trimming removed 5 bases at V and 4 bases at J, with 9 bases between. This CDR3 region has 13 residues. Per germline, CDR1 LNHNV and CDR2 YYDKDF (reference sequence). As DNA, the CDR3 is TGTGCCACCAGCGTCCAGGGGAATCAGCCCCAGCATTTT. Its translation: CATSVQGNQPQHF.

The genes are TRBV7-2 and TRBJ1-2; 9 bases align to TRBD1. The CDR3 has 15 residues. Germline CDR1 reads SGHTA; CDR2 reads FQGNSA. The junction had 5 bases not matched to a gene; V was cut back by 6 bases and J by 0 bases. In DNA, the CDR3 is TGTGCCAGCAGGCCCGGGACAGGGCCTAACTATGGCTACACCTTC. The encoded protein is CASRPGTGPNYGYTF. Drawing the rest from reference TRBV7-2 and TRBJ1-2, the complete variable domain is GAGVSQSPSNKVTEKGKDVELRCDPISGHTALYWYRQSLGQGLEFLIYFQGNSAPDKSGLPSDRFSAERTGGSVSTLTIQRTQQEDSAVYLCASRPGTGPNYGYTFGSGTRLTVV.

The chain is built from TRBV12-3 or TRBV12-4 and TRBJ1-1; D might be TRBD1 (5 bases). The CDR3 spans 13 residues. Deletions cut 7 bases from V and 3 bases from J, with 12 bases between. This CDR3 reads CASILQGHTEAFF. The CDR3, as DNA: TGTGCCAGCATTTTGCAGGGTCACACTGAAGCTTTCTTT.